This T cell receptor (beta chain) emerged from a study of blood T cell repertoires in COVID-19. Turning to the study itself: Donors in the United States, Italy and Spain gave samples during acute or convalescent COVID-19. In each case, the material was cDNA or gDNA derived from T cells, B-cell-depleted T cells, or PBMCs.

Enrollment of patients from Seattle took place during active infection, with longitudinal follow-up. In the authors' methods: Reference gene primer amplification gave estimated nucleated cell counts. Produced via immunoSEQ multiplex PCR; TCRdb's table is partial and in-frame only. That table supplies the V and J calls and clone size; D and trimming were determined from the DNA. The table records some 230,000 clones, approximately 78% of them present only once. The clonotype comes from a woman of 80 years or more with COVID-19, enrolled during active disease. The sequenced sample consisted of peripheral blood.

CDR3 sequence (DNA): TGTGCCAGCAGCTTAGCGCTAGGGGACTCTGGAAACACCATATATTTT. It is translated as CASSLALGDSGNTIYF. J is TRBJ1-3 and V is TRBV7-9; tentatively, D is TRBD1 (5 bases). Per the germline V gene, CDR1 is SEHNR and CDR2 is FQNEAQ (reference sequence). V gave up 0 bases and J gave up 0 bases, with 9 bases separating them. The CDR3 consists of 16 residues. Based on the CDR3 plus reference TRBV7-9 and TRBJ1-3, the full variable domain is DTGVSQNPRHKITKRGQNVTFRCDPISEHNRLYWYRQTLGQGPEFLTYFQNEAQLEKSRLLSDRFSAERPKGSFSTLEIQRTEQGDSAMYLCASSLALGDSGNTIYFGEGSWLTVV.